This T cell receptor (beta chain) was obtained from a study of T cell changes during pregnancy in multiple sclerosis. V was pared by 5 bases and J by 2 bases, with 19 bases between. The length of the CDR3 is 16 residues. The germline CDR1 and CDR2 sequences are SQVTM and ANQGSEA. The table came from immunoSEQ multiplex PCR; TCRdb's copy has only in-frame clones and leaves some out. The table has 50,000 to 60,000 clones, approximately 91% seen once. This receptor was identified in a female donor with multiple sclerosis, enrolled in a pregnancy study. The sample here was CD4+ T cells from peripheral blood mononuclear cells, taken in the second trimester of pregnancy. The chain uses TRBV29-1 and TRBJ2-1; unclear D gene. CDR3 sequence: CSVIGQTERPYNEQFF. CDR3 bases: TGCAGCGTTATTGGCCAAACAGAAAGACCCTACAATGAGCAGTTCTTC.